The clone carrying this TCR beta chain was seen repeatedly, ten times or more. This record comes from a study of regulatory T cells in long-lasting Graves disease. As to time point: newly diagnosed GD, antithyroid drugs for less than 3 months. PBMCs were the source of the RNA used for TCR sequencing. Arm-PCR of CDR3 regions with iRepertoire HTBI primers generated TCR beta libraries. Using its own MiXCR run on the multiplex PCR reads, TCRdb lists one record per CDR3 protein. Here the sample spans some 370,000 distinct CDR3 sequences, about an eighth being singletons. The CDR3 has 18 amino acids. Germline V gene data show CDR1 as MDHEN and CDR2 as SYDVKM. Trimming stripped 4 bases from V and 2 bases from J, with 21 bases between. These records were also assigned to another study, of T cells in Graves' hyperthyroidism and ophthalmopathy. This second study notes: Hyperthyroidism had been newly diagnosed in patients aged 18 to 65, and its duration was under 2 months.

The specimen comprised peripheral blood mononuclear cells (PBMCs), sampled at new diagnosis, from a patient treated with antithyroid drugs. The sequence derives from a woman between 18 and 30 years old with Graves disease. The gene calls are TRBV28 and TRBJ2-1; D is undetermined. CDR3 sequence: CASSSTWTLRGTYNEQFF. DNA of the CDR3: TGTGCCAGCAGTTCGACATGGACCCTAAGAGGTACCTACAATGAGCAGTTCTTC.